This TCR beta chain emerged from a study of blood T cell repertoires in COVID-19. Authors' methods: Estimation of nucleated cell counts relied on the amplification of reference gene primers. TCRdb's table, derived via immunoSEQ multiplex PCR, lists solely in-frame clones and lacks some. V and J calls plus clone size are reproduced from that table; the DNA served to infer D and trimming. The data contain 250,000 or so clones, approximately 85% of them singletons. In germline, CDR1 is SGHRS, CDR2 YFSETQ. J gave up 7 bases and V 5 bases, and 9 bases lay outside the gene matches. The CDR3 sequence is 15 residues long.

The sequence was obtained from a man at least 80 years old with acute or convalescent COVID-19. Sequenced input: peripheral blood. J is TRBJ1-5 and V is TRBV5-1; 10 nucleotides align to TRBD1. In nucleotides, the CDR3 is TGCGCCAGCAGGCCAGGGACAGGGGCGGGCCAGCCCCAGCATTTT. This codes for CASRPGTGAGQPQHF.